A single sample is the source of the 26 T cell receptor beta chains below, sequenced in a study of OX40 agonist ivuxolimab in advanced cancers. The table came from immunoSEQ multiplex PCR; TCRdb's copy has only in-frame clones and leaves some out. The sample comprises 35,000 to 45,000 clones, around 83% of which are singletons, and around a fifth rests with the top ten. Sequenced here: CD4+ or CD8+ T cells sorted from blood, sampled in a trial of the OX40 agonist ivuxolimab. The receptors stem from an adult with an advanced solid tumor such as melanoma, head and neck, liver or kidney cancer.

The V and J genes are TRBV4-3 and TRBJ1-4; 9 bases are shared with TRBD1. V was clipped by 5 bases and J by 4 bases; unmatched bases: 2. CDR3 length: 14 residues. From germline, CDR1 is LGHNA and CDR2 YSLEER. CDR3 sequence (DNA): TGCGCCAGCAGCACGGGACAGGGTAATGAAAAACTGTTTTTT. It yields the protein CASSTGQGNEKLFF.

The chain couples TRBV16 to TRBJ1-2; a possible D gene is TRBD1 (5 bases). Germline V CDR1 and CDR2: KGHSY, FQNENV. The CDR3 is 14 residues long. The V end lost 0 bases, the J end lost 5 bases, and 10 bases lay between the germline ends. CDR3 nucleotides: TGTGCCAGCAGCCAATCGTTGGGGCTTTATGGCTACACCTTC. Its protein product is CASSQSLGLYGYTF.

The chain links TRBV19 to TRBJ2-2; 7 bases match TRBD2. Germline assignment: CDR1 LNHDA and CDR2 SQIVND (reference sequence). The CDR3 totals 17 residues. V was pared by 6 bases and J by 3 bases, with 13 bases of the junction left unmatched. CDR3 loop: CASRVKRGVWDTGELFF. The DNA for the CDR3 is TGTGCCAGTAGGGTAAAGCGGGGAGTCTGGGACACCGGGGAGCTGTTTTTT.

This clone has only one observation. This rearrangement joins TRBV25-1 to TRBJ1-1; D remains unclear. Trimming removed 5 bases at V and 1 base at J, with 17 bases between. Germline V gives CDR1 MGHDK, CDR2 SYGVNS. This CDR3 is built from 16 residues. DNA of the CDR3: TGTGCCAGCAGTCCTTGGAGGGAAGTATCGAACACTGAAGCTTTCTTT. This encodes CASSPWREVSNTEAFF.

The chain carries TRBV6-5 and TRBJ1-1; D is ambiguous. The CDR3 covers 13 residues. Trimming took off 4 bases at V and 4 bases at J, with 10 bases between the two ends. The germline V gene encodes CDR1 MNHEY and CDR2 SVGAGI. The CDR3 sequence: CASSFLRGTEAFF. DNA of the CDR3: TGTGCCAGCAGTTTCTTAAGAGGCACTGAAGCTTTCTTT.

CDR3 sequence reads: CASSQLRDGFNQPQHF. The CDR3 bases are TGCGCCAGCAGCCAACTTCGGGACGGATTCAATCAGCCCCAGCATTTT. The chain has TRBV4-1 and TRBJ1-5; D perhaps matches TRBD1 (5 bases). The CDR3 extends over 16 amino acids. The V end was cut by 2 bases, the J end by 3 bases, with 14 bases between. CDR1 is MGHRA, CDR2 YSYEKL, per germline.

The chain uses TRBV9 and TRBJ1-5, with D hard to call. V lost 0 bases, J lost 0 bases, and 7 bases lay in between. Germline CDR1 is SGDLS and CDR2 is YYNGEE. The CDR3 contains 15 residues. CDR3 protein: CASSVEGYSNQPQHF. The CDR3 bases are TGTGCCAGCAGCGTAGAGGGATATAGCAATCAGCCCCAGCATTTT.

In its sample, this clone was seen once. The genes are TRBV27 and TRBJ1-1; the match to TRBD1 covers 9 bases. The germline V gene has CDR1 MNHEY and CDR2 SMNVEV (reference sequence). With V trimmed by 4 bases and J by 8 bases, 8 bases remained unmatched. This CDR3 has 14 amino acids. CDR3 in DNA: TGTGCCAGCAGTTACGGACAGGGGCCGTACGAAGCTTTCTTT. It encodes CASSYGQGPYEAFF.

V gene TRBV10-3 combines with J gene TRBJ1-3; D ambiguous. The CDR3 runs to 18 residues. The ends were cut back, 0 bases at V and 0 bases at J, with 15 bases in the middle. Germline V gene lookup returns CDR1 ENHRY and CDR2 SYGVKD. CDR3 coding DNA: TGTGCCATCAGTGAGTCAGCGAGCCATTCTGTCTCTGGAAACACCATATATTTT. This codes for CAISESASHSVSGNTIYF.

The chain's CDR3 is CASSLAGDREVEKLFF. CDR3 coding DNA: TGTGCCAGCAGCTTAGCGGGGGACAGGGAGGTTGAAAAACTGTTTTTT. The V gene is TRBV7-2, the J gene TRBJ1-4, with 9 bases matching TRBD1. This CDR3 comprises 16 residues. After removal of 0 bases from V and 7 bases from J, the junction contained 6 bases not matched to a gene. Germline loops: CDR1 SGHTA, CDR2 FQGNSA.

CDR3 sequence reads: CASSFSGTAYGYTF. The CDR3 DNA reads as TGTGCCAGCAGTTTCTCCGGGACAGCCTATGGCTACACCTTC. The V call is TRBV27, the J call TRBJ1-2, with 7 bases aligning to TRBD1. CDR1 MNHEY and CDR2 SMNVEV come from the germline V gene (reference sequence). V shed 3 bases and J 4 bases; nucleotides not matched to a gene: 5. The CDR3 totals 14 residues.

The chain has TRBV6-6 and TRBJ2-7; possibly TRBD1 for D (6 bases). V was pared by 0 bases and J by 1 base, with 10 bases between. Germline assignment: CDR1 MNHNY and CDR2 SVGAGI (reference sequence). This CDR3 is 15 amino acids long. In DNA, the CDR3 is TGTGCCAGCAGTTACTCTCGGACAGATTCCTACGAGCAGTACTTC. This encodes CASSYSRTDSYEQYF.

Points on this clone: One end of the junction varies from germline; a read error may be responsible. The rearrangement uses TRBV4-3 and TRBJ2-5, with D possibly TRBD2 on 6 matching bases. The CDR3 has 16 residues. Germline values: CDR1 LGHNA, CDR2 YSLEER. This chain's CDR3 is CASSQEWRDLQEAQYF. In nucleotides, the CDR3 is TGCGCCAGCAGCCAAGAGTGGCGGGACCTCCAAGAGGCCCAGTACTTC.

The CDR3 loop is CASSGSRDGGDNEQFF. CDR3 bases: TGTGCCAGCAGTGGGTCCCGGGACGGAGGTGACAATGAGCAGTTCTTC. The V gene is TRBV2, the J gene TRBJ2-1; perhaps D is TRBD1 or TRBD2 (5 bases each). Germline-derived CDR1 and CDR2 are SNHLY and FYNNEI. The CDR3 is 16 amino acids. V shed 4 bases and J shed 5 bases, with 18 bases lying between them.

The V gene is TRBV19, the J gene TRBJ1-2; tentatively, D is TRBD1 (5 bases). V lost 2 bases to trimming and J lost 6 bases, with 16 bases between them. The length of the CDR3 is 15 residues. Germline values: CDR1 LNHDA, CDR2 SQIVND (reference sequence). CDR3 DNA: TGTGCCAGTAGTATATGGATCGGGACGGAGGATGGCTACACCTTC. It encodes CASSIWIGTEDGYTF.

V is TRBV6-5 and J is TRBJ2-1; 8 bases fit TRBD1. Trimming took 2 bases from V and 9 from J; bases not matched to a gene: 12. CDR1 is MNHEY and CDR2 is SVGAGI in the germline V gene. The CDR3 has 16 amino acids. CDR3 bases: TGTGCCAGCAGTTACACTGTGCAGGGGGCGCGTGGTGAGCAGTTCTTC. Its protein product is CASSYTVQGARGEQFF.

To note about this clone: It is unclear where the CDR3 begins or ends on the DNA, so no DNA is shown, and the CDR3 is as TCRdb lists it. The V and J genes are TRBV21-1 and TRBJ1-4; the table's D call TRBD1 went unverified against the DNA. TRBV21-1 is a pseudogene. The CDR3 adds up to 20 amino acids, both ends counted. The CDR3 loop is CASSLKWAQGATGTNEKLFF.

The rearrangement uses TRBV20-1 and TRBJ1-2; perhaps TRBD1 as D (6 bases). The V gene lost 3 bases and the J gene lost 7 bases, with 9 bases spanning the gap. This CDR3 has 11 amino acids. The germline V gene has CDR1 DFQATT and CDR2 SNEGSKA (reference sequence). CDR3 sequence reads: CSARGAGGYTF. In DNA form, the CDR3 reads TGCAGTGCTAGGGGGGCGGGTGGCTACACCTTC.

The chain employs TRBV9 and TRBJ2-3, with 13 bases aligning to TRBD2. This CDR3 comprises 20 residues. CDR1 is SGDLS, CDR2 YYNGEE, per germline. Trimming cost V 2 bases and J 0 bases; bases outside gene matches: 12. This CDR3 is CASSVRLAGGSPPSTDTQYF. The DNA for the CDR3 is TGTGCCAGCAGCGTTCGACTAGCGGGGGGTTCCCCTCCTAGCACAGATACGCAGTATTTT.

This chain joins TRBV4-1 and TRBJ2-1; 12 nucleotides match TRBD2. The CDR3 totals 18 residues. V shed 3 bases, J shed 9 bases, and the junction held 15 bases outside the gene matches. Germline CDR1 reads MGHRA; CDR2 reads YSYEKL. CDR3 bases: TGCGCCAGCAGCCAGGGACTGAGAACTAGCGGGGGGTTGAGTGAGCAGTTCTTC. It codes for CASSQGLRTSGGLSEQFF.

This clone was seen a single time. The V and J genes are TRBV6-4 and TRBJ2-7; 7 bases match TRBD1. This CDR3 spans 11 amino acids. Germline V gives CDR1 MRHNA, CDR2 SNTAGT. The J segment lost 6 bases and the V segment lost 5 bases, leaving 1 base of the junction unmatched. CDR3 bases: TGTGCCAGCAGTACAGGGGCCGAGCAGTACGTC. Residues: CASSTGAEQYV.

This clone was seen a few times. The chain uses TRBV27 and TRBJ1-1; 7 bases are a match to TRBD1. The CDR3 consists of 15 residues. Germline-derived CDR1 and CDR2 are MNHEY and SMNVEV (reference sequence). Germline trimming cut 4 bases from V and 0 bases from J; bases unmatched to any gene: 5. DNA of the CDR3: TGTGCCAGCAGTTGGCGTAGGGGGCTGAACACTGAAGCTTTCTTT. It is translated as CASSWRRGLNTEAFF.

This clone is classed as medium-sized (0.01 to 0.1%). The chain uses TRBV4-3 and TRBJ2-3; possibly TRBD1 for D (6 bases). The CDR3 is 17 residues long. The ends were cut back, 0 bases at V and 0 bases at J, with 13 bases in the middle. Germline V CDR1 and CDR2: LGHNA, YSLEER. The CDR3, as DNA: TGCGCCAGCAGCCAAGACGTGCCGGGACATAGCACAGATACGCAGTATTTT. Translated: CASSQDVPGHSTDTQYF.

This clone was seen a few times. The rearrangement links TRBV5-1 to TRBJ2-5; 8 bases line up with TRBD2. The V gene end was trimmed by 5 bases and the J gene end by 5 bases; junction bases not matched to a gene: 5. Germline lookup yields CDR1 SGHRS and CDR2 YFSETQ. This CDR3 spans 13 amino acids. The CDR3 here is CASSPGGGETQYF. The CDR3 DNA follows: TGCGCCAGCAGTCCGGGAGGGGGGGAGACCCAGTACTTC.

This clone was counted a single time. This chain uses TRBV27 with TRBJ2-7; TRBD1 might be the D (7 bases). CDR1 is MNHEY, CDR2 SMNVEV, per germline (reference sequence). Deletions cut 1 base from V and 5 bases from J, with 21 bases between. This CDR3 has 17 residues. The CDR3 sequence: CASSLYPDRDLSNEQYF. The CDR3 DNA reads TGTGCCAGCAGTTTATATCCTGACAGGGACTTATCGAACGAGCAGTACTTC.

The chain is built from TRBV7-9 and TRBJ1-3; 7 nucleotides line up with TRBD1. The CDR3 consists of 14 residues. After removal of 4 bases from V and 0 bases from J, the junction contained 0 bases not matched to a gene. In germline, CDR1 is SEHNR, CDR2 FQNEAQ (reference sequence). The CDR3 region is CASSSGGSGNTIYF. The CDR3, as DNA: TGTGCCAGCAGCTCAGGGGGCTCTGGAAACACCATATATTTT.